This note documents a single TCR beta chain sequence. What it binds is not known. The record originates from a study of Ad26.COV2.S vaccination and SARS-CoV-2 variants. For the study at large: Ad26.COV2.S was injected intramuscularly once or twice, 56 days apart. General study findings and limits: Placebo recipients had lower spike-specific TCR breadth than vaccine recipients. After vaccination, substantial breadth of spike-specific CD8+ and CD4+ responses was reported.

Treatment of the sample: about 20 received Ad26.COV2.S at low or high dose, single or two shots; roughly five received placebo; per-sample allocation not given. Specimens were obtained on day 63 following the first vaccine or placebo injection. Ad26 vector vaccine expressed Wuhan-strain SARS-CoV-2 spike. Using immunoSEQ multiplex PCR, the repertoire was profiled, and TCRdb retains in-frame clones only, with some absent. The sample includes about 320,000 clones, around four fifths of them seen just once. The input for sequencing was peripheral blood, taken in a trial of Ad26.COV2.S vaccine versus placebo. This receptor was obtained from a person between 18 and 65 years old who received the Ad26.COV2.S COVID-19 vaccine or a placebo.

CDR3: CASSWDAKTGELFF. The DNA of the CDR3 is TGCGCCAGCTCCTGGGACGCAAAAACCGGGGAGCTGTTTTTT. This sequence joins TRBV5-1 and TRBJ2-2; TRBD1 or TRBD2 may be the D gene (5 bases each). The CDR3 has 14 residues. Germline CDR1 SGHRS, CDR2 YFSETQ. The germline V and J ends were trimmed by 7 bases and 5 bases, with 15 bases remaining between them. Variable domain in full (rest from reference TRBV5-1 and TRBJ2-2): KAGVTQTPRYLIKTRGQQVTLSCSPISGHRSVSWYQQTPGQGLQFLFEYFSETQRNKGNFPGRFSGRQFSNSRSEMNVSTLELGDSALYLCASSWDAKTGELFFGEGSRLTVL.